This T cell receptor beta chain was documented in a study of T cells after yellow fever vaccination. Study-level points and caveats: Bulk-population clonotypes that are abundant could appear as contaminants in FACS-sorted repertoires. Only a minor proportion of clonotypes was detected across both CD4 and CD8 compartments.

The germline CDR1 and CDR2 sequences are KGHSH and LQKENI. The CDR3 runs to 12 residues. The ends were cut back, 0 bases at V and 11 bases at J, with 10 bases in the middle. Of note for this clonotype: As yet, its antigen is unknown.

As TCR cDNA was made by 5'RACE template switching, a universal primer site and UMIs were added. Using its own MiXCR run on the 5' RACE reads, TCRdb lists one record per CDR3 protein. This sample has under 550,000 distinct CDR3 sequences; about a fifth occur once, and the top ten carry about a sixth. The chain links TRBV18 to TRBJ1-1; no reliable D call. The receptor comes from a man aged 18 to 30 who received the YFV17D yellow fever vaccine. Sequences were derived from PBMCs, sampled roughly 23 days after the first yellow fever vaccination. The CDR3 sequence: CASSPPTGQAFF. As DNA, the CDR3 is TGTGCCAGCTCACCACCGACGGGTCAGGCTTTCTTT.